The clone carrying this T cell receptor (beta chain) was detected ten times or more. The antigen is unknown. Time point defined: sample taken at primary tumor resection. More than 70 TRACERx patients with early, untreated non-small cell lung cancer donated samples. Whole RNA, isolated from tumor, nontumor lung or frozen PBMC, was sequenced without prior sorting. A distinct unique molecular identifier was carried by each TCR cDNA molecule. TCRdb re-derived calls from the 5' RACE reads in MiXCR, one entry per CDR3 protein. This sample has about 5,200 distinct CDR3 sequences, with over 3.5% found just once. The sample is drawn from a study of spatial heterogeneity in lung cancer. Study results and caveats: In tumors, expanded intratumoral alpha and beta TCR counts tracked mutation counts. Expanded TCRs classified as ubiquitous or regional were counted, and these counts tracked ubiquitous and regional nonsynonymous mutations, respectively.

CDR1 and CDR2 (germline): MNHEY, SMNVEV (reference sequence). V lost 5 bases and J lost 0; bases outside the gene matches: 9. The CDR3 runs to 16 residues. The chain links TRBV27 to TRBJ1-1, with 7 bases that match TRBD1. This sequence was found in a female donor with early-stage non-small cell lung cancer. Sequenced here: lung tumor tissue, sampled at surgery. CDR3 protein: CASSLGQEGVNTEAFF. CDR3 sequence (DNA): TGTGCCAGCAGTCTCGGACAGGAGGGGGTGAACACTGAAGCTTTCTTT.